The source of this T cell receptor (beta chain) is a study of siplizumab effects on memory and regulatory T cells. Study-level findings and limits: Memory T cells appeared less diverse than naive cells, which seemed to contribute substantially to alloresponse. With siplizumab, Treg-derived clones averaged about 71% of mappable alloreactive CD4+ clones, versus less than 35% in controls.

It was 100,000 or so TCR templates that were assayed per sample. Using immunoSEQ multiplex PCR, the repertoire was profiled, and TCRdb retains in-frame clones only, with some absent. There are tens of thousands of clones in the sample; about 97% occur only once, and 0.55% to 0.65% lies in the top ten. Unstimulated naive, memory, effector memory and TEMRA subsets from a few donor pairs have been sequenced, the authors report. Concerning this clone: The antigen is not known.

Germline V gives CDR1 SGHTA, CDR2 FQGTGA. V shed 6 bases and J shed 2 bases, with 11 bases lying between them. The CDR3 runs to 13 residues. Input material: naive CD4+ T cells sorted from blood. The origin of this receptor is a human donor in good health. This chain links TRBV7-3 with TRBJ2-7; possible D gene TRBD2, 5 bases. This CDR3 reads CASSRGQPYEQYF. The CDR3 region has the DNA TGTGCCAGCAGTCGCGGGCAGCCCTACGAGCAGTACTTC.